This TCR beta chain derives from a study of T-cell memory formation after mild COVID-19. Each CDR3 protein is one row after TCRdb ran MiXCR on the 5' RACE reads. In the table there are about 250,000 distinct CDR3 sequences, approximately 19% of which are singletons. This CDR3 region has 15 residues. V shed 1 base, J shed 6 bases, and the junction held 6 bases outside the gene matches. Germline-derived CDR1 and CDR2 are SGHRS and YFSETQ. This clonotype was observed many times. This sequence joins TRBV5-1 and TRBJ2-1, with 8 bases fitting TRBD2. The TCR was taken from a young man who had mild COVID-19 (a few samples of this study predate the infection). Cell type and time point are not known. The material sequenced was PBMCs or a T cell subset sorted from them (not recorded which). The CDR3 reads CASSLIAGPANEQFF. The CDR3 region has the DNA TGCGCCAGCAGCTTGATAGCGGGGCCCGCCAATGAGCAGTTCTTC.